Listed below are T cell receptor beta chains from one sample, sequenced in a study of beta chain features in type 1 diabetes. Produced via immunoSEQ multiplex PCR; TCRdb's table is partial and in-frame only. Altogether under 250,000 clones are present, 25% to 30% being singletons, with the ten largest covering approximately 4%. The sequencing input was central memory CD4+ T cells from blood. Source of these receptors: a man under 40 in good health. Both conserved end residues are part of each CDR3. The D gene is left open where the match is weak. Rows give clone size only sometimes, using once, few, many, or a class for an expanded clone.

J,V,size,D,DNA,CDR3
TRBJ1-5,TRBV7-2,once,TRBD1,TGTGCCAGCAGCCAGGGGACAGGGGCGGGCTATAGCAATCAGCCCCAGCATTTT,CASSQGTGAGYSNQPQHF
TRBJ2-1,TRBV5-6,NA,NA,TGTGCCAGCAGCCAACGGGACATTCAGTTCTTC,CASSQRDIQFF
TRBJ2-5,TRBV6-6,NA,NA,TGTGCCAGCAGCAGGGGTCGATCGGAGACCCAGTACTTC,CASSRGRSETQYF
TRBJ2-3,TRBV7-9,NA,NA,TGTGCCAGCAGCCCCGGGGGGCAGGCAGATACGCAGTATTTT,CASSPGGQADTQYF
TRBJ1-1,TRBV7-9,NA,NA,TGTGCCAGCAGCTCCTCCTACGAGGCTTTCTTT,CASSSSYEAFF
TRBJ2-7,TRBV7-6,many,NA,TGTGCCAGCAGCTTAGCACAGAACTACGAGCAGTACTTC,CASSLAQNYEQYF
TRBJ2-3,TRBV11-3,NA,NA,TGTGCCAGCAGCTTAGCTGGCCCCACAGATACGCAGTATTTT,CASSLAGPTDTQYF
TRBJ1-2,TRBV7-9,NA,NA,TGTGCCAGCAGTTCGGGACAACGAAGTGGCTACACCTTC,CASSSGQRSGYTF
TRBJ2-7,TRBV6-1,few,TRBD1,TGTGCCAGCAGTGAACGTCCCGGACAGGGGTACGAGCAGTACTTC,CASSERPGQGYEQYF
TRBJ2-7,TRBV4-2,many,NA,TGTGCCAGCAGCCAGGACCGGCTGACGGGCGAGCAGTACTTC,CASSQDRLTGEQYF
TRBJ2-3,TRBV7-9,few,NA,TGTGCCAGCAGCTTAGATGGCACAGATACGCAGTATTTT,CASSLDGTDTQYF
TRBJ1-3,TRBV29-1,few,TRBD1,TGCAGCGTTGGGGACAGGGACCCAGCCACCATATATTTT,CSVGDRDPATIYF
TRBJ2-1,TRBV4-1,NA,NA,TGCGCCAGCAGCCAAGACTGGACTATCTCCGATGAGCAGTTCTTC,CASSQDWTISDEQFF
TRBJ2-3,TRBV2,few,NA,TGTGCCAGCAGTAGCTTTGGAGCCACAGATACGCAGTATTTT,CASSSFGATDTQYF
TRBJ2-1,TRBV5-4,many,NA,TGTGCCAGCAGCTTGGGACAGCAAGAGCAGTTCTTC,CASSLGQQEQFF
TRBJ2-2,TRBV19,few,NA,TGTGCCAGTCGAGGCATGAGTAGCTTTGGCGGGGAGCTGTTTTTT,CASRGMSSFGGELFF
TRBJ1-2,TRBV5-4,NA,NA,TGTGCCAGCAGCTTGGAGGTGTGGGAAGGCTACACCTTC,CASSLEVWEGYTF
TRBJ1-5,TRBV30,once,NA,TGTGCCTGGAGTCCCTTATTAAAGGGAGGCGATCAGCCCCAGCATTTT,CAWSPLLKGGDQPQHF
TRBJ2-7,TRBV2,NA,NA,TGTGCCAGCAGTCTTTACTACGAGCAGTACTTC,CASSLYYEQYF
TRBJ2-3,TRBV7-2,NA,NA,TGTGCCAGCAGCTCCCGAACCACCGCCCCCACAGATACGCAGTATTTT,CASSSRTTAPTDTQYF
TRBJ1-5,TRBV11-2,NA,NA,TGTGCCAGCAGCTTTAATGGGGTGGATCAGCCCCAGCATTTT,CASSFNGVDQPQHF
TRBJ1-5,TRBV2,NA,NA,TGTGCCAGCAGTGAGGGTGGCCTCGGGGCCCAGCATTTT,CASSEGGLGAQHF
TRBJ2-7,TRBV9,NA,NA,TGTGCCAGCAGCGTAGTCGCAGGGGGGGACGAGCAGTACTTC,CASSVVAGGDEQYF
TRBJ2-5,TRBV7-8,NA,NA,TGTGCCAGCAGCTTTGAAGGGCCCCGGGAGACCCAGTACTTC,CASSFEGPRETQYF
TRBJ2-1,TRBV11-2,NA,TRBD2,TGTGCCAGCAGCGGACAGCTAGCGGGAGGAGGGAATGAGCAGTTCTTC,CASSGQLAGGGNEQFF
TRBJ2-7,TRBV29-1,few,TRBD1,TGCAGCGTAACGACAGGGCAGGTCTACGAGCAGTACTTC,CSVTTGQVYEQYF
TRBJ2-5,TRBV29-1,many,NA,TGCAGCGCTTCCCCCTCCGGGGGCAGAGGGGAGACCCAGTACTTC,CSASPSGGRGETQYF
TRBJ2-2,TRBV27,once,TRBD2,TGTGCCAGCAGTCGACTAGCGGGTCTGAACACCGGGGAGCTGTTTTTT,CASSRLAGLNTGELFF
TRBJ1-1,TRBV30,NA,NA,TGTGCCTGGAGAGGCCTATTGAACACTGAAGCTTTCTTT,CAWRGLLNTEAFF
TRBJ2-1,TRBV5-1,once,TRBD1,TGCGCCAGCAGCCCAGGCGAAGACAGGGGGAATGAGCAGTTCTTC,CASSPGEDRGNEQFF
TRBJ2-7,TRBV7-2,NA,TRBD2,TGTGCCAGCAGCTTCTCTAGCGGGGGCCCCACGTACTTC,CASSFSSGGPTYF
TRBJ2-5,TRBV9,NA,TRBD2,TGTGCCAGCAGCCCGAGCGGGGGGGCCAACCAAGAGACCCAGTACTTC,CASSPSGGANQETQYF
TRBJ2-5,TRBV19,NA,TRBD2,TGTGCCAGTAGTCCGGATGGCGGGAGCGGTGAGACCCAGTACTTC,CASSPDGGSGETQYF
TRBJ2-3,TRBV14,NA,TRBD1,TGTGCCAGCAGCCAAGTCAGGGGGCTAGATACGCAGTATTTT,CASSQVRGLDTQYF
TRBJ1-2,TRBV6-5,NA,NA,TGTGCCAGCAGTTACTCCGCCTACAAGCATGGCTACACCTTC,CASSYSAYKHGYTF
TRBJ1-2,TRBV2,few,TRBD1,TGTGCCAGCAGTGAAAGGACAGGGATCTATGGCTACACCTTC,CASSERTGIYGYTF